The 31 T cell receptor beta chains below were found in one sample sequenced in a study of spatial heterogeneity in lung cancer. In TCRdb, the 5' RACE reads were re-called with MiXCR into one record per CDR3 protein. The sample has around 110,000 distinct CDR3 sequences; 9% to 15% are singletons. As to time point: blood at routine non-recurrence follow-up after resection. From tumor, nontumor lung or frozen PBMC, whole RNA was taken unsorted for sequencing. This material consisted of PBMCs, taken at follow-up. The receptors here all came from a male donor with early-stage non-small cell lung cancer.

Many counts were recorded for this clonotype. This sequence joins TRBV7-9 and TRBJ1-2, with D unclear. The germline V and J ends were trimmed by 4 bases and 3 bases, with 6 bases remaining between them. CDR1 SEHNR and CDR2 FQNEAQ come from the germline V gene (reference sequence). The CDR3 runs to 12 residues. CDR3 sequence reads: CASSSVDYGYTF. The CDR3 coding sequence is TGTGCCAGCAGCTCCGTTGACTATGGCTACACCTTC.

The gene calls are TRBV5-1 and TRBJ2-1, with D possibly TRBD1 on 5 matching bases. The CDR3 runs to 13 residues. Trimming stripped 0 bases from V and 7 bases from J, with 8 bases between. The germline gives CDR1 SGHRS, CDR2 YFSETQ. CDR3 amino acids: CASSLAPGNEQFF. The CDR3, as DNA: TGCGCCAGCAGCTTGGCACCAGGGAATGAGCAGTTCTTC.

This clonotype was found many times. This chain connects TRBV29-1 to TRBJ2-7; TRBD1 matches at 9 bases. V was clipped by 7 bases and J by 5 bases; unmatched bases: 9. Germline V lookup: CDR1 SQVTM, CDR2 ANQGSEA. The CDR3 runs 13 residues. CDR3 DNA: TGCAGCGGCCGGGACAGGGTGGCCCACGAGCAGTACTTC. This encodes CSGRDRVAHEQYF.

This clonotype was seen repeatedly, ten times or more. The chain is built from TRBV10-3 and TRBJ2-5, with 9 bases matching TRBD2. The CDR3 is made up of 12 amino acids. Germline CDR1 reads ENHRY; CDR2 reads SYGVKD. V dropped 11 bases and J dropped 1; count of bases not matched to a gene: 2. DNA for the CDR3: TGTGCCTCTAGCGGGGTCCAAGAGACCCAGTACTTC. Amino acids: CASSGVQETQYF.

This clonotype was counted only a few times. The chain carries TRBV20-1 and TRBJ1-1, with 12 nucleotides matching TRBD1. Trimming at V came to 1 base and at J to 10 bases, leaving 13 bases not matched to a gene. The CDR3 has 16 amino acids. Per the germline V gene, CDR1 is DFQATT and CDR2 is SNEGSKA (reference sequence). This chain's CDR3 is CSARVTGTGGGGGAFF. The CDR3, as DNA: TGCAGTGCTAGAGTGACCGGGACAGGGGGCGGCGGAGGAGCTTTCTTT.

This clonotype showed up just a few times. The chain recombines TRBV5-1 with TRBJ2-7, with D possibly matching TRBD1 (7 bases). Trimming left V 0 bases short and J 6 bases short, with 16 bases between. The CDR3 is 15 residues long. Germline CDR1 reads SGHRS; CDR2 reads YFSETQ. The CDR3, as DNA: TGCGCCAGCAGCTTGGCGGACAGGAGGGGCGGCGAGCAGTACTTC. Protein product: CASSLADRRGGEQYF.

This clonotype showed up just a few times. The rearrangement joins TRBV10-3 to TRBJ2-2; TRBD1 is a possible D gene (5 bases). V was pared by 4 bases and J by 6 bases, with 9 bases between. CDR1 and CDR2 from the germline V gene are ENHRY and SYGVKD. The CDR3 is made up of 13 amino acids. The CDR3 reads CAISAGSAGELFF. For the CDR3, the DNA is TGTGCCATCAGTGCAGGGTCTGCCGGGGAGCTGTTTTTT.

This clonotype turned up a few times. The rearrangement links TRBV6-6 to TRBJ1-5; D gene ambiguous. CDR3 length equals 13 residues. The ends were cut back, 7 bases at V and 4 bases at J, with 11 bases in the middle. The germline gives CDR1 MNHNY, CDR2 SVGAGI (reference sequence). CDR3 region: CASISAGNQPQHF. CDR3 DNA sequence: TGTGCCAGCATTTCGGCAGGTAATCAGCCCCAGCATTTT.

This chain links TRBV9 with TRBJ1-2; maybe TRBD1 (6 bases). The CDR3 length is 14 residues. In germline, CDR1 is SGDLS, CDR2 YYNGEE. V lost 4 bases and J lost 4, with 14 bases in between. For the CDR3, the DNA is TGTGCCAGCAGCCCCGGGGTAGGGGGCTATGGCTACACCTTC. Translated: CASSPGVGGYGYTF. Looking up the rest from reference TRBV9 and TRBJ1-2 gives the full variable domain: DSGVTQTPKHLITATGQRVTLRCSPRSGDLSVYWYQQSLDQGLQFLIQYYNGEERAKGNILERFSAQQFPDLHSELNLSSLELGDSALYFCASSPGVGGYGYTFGSGTRLTVV.

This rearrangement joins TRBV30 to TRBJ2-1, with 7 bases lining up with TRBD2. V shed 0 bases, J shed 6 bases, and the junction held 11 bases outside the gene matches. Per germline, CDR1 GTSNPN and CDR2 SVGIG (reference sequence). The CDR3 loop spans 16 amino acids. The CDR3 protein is CAWSVPGGVPSNEQFF. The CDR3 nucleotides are TGTGCCTGGAGTGTACCTGGGGGGGTACCCTCCAATGAGCAGTTCTTC.

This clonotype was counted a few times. The CDR3 is CASSRYSGDNEQFF. For the CDR3, the DNA is TGTGCCAGCAGCCGATACAGTGGCGACAATGAGCAGTTCTTC. The rearrangement links TRBV14 to TRBJ2-1; D gene ambiguous. Per germline, CDR1 SGHDN and CDR2 FVKESK. CDR3 size: 14 residues. Trimming pared 4 bases from V and 5 bases from J, leaving 12 bases between.

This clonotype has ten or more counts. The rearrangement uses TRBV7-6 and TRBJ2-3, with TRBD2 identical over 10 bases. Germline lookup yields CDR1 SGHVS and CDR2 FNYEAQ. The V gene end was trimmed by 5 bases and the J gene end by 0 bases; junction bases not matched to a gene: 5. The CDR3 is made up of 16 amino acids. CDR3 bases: TGTGCCAGCAGCCCCAGGACTAGCGGAAGCACAGATACGCAGTATTTT. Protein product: CASSPRTSGSTDTQYF.

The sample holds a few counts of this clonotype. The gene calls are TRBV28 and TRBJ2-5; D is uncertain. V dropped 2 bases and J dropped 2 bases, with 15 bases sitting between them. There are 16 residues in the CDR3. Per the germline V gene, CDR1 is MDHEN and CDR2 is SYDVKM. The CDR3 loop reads CASSLLGRTSQETQYF. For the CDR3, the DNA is TGTGCCAGCAGTTTACTCGGCCGCACATCACAAGAGACCCAGTACTTC.

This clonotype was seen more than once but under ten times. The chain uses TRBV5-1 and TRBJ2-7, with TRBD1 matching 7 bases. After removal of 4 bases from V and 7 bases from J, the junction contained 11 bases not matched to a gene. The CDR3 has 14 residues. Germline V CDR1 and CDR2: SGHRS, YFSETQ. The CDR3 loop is CASSPDRSLGEQYF. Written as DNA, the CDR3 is TGCGCCAGCAGCCCGGACAGGTCCCTCGGGGAGCAGTACTTC. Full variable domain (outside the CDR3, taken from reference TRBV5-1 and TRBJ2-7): KAGVTQTPRYLIKTRGQQVTLSCSPISGHRSVSWYQQTPGQGLQFLFEYFSETQRNKGNFPGRFSGRQFSNSRSEMNVSTLELGDSALYLCASSPDRSLGEQYFGPGTRLTVT.

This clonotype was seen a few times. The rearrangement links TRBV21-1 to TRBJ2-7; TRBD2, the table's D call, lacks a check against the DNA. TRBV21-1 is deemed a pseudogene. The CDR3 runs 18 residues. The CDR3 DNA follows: TGTGCCAGCAGCAAAGCTCGGCTAGCGGACAGGAGCTCCTACGAGCAGTACTTC. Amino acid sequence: CASSKARLADRSSYEQYF.

The CDR3 sequence is CASAFRGSSYNEQFF. CDR3 nucleotide sequence: TGTGCCAGCGCCTTCCGGGGAAGCTCCTACAATGAGCAGTTCTTC. This chain connects TRBV7-2 to TRBJ2-1, with a possible D match to TRBD2 (5 bases). The CDR3 contains 15 residues. V was pared by 8 bases and J by 0 bases, with 14 bases between. Germline values: CDR1 SGHTA, CDR2 FQGNSA.

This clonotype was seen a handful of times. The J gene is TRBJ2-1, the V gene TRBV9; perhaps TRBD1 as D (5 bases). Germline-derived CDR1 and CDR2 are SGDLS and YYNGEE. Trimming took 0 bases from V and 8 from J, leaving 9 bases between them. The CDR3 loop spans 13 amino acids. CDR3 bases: TGTGCCAGCAGCGTAGTCTTAGGGGATGAGCAGTTCTTC. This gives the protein CASSVVLGDEQFF.

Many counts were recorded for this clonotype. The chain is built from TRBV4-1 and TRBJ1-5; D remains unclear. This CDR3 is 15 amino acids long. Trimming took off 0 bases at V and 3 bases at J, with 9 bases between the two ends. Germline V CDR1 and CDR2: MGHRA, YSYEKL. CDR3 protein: CASSQEGRINQPQHF. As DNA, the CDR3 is TGCGCCAGCAGCCAAGAAGGACGCATCAATCAGCCCCAGCATTTT.

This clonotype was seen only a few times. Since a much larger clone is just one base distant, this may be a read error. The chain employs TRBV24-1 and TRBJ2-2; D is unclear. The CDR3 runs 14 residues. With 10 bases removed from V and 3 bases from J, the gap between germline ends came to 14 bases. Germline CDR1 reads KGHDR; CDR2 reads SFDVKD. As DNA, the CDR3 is TGTGCCACAGCACGTTCTAGTGACACCGGGGAGCTGTTTTTT. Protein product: CATARSSDTGELFF.

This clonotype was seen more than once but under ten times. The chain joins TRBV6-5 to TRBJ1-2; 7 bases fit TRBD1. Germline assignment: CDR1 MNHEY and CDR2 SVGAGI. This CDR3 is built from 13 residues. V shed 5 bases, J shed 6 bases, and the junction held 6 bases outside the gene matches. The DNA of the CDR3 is TGTGCCAGCAGTACAGGGGCCGGGAATGGCTACACCTTC. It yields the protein CASSTGAGNGYTF.

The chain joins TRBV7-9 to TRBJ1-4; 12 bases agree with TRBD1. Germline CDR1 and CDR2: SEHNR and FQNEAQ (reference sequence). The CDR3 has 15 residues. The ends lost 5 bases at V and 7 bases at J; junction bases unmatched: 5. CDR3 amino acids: CASSRPGQGAEKLFF. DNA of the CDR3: TGTGCCAGCAGCCGTCCGGGACAGGGGGCTGAAAAACTGTTTTTT. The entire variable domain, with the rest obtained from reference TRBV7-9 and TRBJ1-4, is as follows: DTGVSQNPRHKITKRGQNVTFRCDPISEHNRLYWYRQTLGQGPEFLTYFQNEAQLEKSRLLSDRFSAERPKGSFSTLEIQRTEQGDSAMYLCASSRPGQGAEKLFFGSGTQLSVL.

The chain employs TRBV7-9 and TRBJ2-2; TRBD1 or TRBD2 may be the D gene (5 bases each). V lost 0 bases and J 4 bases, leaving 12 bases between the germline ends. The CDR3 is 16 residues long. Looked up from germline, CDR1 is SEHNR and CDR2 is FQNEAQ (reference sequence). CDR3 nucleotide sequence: TGTGCCAGCAGCTTAGCGGCCCCTGGGGGCACCGGGGAGCTGTTTTTT. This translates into CASSLAAPGGTGELFF.

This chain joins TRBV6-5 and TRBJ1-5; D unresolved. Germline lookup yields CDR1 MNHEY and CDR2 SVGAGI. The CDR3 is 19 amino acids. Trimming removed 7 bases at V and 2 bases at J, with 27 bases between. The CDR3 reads CASTYGEGRLSLGNQPQHF. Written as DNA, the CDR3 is TGTGCCAGCACCTACGGGGAGGGAAGGCTTTCTTTAGGCAATCAGCCCCAGCATTTT.

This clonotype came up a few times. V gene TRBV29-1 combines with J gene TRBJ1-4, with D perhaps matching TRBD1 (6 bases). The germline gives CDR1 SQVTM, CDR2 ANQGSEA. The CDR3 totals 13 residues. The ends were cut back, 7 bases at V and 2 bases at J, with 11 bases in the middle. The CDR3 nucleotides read TGCAGCGGGAGACAGGCTACTAATGAAAAACTGTTTTTT. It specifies CSGRQATNEKLFF.

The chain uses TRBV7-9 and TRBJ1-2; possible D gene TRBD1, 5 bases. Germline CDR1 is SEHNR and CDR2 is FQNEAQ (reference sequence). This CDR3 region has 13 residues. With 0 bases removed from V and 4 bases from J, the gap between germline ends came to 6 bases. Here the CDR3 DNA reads TGTGCCAGCAGCTTAGCAGGGGCCTATGGCTACACCTTC. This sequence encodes CASSLAGAYGYTF.

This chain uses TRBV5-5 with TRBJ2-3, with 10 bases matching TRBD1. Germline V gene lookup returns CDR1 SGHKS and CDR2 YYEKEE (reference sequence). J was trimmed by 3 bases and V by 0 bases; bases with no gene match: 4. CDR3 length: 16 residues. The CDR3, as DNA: TGTGCCAGCAGCTTGGGCGGGACAGGGGCGACAGATACGCAGTATTTT. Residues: CASSLGGTGATDTQYF.

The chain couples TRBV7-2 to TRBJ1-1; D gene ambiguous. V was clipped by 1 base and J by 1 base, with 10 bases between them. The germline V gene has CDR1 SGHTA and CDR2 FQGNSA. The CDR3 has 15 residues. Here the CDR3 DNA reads TGTGCCAGCAGCTTAGGTTGGGCTAAGAACACTGAAGCTTTCTTT. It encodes CASSLGWAKNTEAFF.

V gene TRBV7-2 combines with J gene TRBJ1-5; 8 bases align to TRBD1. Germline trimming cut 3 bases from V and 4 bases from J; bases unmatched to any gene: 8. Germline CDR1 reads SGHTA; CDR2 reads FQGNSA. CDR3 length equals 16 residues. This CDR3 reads CASSFVAGGGNQPQHF. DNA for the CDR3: TGTGCCAGCAGCTTCGTGGCAGGGGGCGGGAATCAGCCCCAGCATTTT.

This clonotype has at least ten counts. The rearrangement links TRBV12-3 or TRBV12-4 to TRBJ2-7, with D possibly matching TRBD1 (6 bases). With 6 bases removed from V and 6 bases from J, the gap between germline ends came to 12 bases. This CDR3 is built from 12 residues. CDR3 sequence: CASRGEGGEQYF. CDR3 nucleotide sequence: TGTGCCAGCAGGGGGGAAGGGGGCGAGCAGTACTTC.

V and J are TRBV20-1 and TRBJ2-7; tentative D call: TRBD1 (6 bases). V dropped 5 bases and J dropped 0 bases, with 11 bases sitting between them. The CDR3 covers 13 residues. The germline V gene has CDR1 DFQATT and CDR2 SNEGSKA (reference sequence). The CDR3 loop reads CSALNRVSYEQYF. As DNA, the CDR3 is TGCAGTGCTTTGAACAGGGTCTCCTACGAGCAGTACTTC.

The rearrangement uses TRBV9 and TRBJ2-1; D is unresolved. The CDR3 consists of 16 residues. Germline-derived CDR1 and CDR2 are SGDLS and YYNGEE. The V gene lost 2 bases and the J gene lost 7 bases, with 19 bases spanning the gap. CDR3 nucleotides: TGTGCCAGCAGCGTCTCGCAGAGACGGACGAATAATGAGCAGTTCTTC. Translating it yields CASSVSQRRTNNEQFF.